Below, 8 T cell receptor beta chains from the same sample are listed, as sequenced in a study of T-cell memory formation after mild COVID-19. Using its own MiXCR run on the 5' RACE reads, TCRdb lists one record per CDR3 protein. The sample consists of about 140,000 distinct CDR3 sequences, roughly 15% of them appearing once. Sequenced input: PBMCs or a T cell subset sorted from them (not recorded which). All receptors derive from an adult woman who had mild COVID-19 (a few samples of this study predate the infection). Cell type and time point are not known.

This clonotype was seen a few times. V gene TRBV5-1 combines with J gene TRBJ2-3; 7 bases are shared with TRBD1. V trimming: 4 bases; J trimming: 0 bases; junction bases outside the gene matches: 8. This CDR3 is built from 16 residues. In germline, CDR1 is SGHRS, CDR2 YFSETQ. The CDR3 reads CASSAGTAPSTDTQYF. The CDR3 nucleotides are TGCGCCAGCAGCGCCGGGACAGCTCCTAGCACAGATACGCAGTATTTT.

This rearrangement joins TRBV7-6 to TRBJ2-1, with 10 bases fitting TRBD2. Trimming at V came to 8 bases and at J to 1 base, leaving 17 bases not matched to a gene. Germline CDR1 and CDR2: SGHVS and FNYEAQ. CDR3 length: 19 amino acids. The CDR3 region has the DNA TGTGCCAGCCGTCGTTCTAGCGGGAGAGATCGGTTATCCTACAATGAGCAGTTCTTC. Protein sequence: CASRRSSGRDRLSYNEQFF.

The chain joins TRBV6-6 to TRBJ2-1; 11 positions match TRBD2. The CDR3 runs 15 residues. Germline V gene data show CDR1 as MNHNY and CDR2 as SVGAGI (reference sequence). Unmatched junction bases numbered 6, after V lost 7 bases and J lost 4 bases. The CDR3 region has the DNA TGTGCCAGCATCCTGACTAGCGGGGCATACAATGAGCAGTTCTTC. Translating it yields CASILTSGAYNEQFF.

The V and J genes are TRBV12-3 or TRBV12-4 and TRBJ2-3; a possible D gene is TRBD1 (6 bases). V was trimmed by 4 bases and J by 8 bases, leaving 13 bases between them. The CDR3 has 13 amino acids. The CDR3 DNA is TGTGCCAGCAGTTCGCAGGGGCGGCGTACGCAGTATTTT. It yields the protein CASSSQGRRTQYF.

The table lists this clonotype with a few counts. V usage is TRBV7-3 and J usage is TRBJ2-2; 7 nucleotides align to TRBD2. After removal of 6 bases from V and 4 bases from J, the junction contained 8 bases not matched to a gene. Germline values: CDR1 SGHTA, CDR2 FQGTGA. The CDR3 has 15 residues. CDR3 protein: CASRRSGMGTGELFF. The CDR3, as DNA: TGTGCCAGCAGACGGAGCGGGATGGGCACCGGGGAGCTGTTTTTT.

This clonotype occurred once. The genes are TRBV7-2 and TRBJ2-5, with TRBD1 identical over 8 bases. The ends lost 5 bases at V and 3 bases at J; junction bases unmatched: 8. This CDR3 comprises 15 residues. The V gene's germline CDR1 is SGHTA and CDR2 FQGNSA. The CDR3 bases are TGTGCCAGCAGCCCAGGACAGGGTGTTAAAGAGACCCAGTACTTC. Amino acids: CASSPGQGVKETQYF.

The chain combines TRBV19 with TRBJ1-1; the D is unclear. With 5 bases removed from V and 10 bases from J, the gap between germline ends came to 5 bases. CDR1 and CDR2 from the germline V gene are LNHDA and SQIVND (reference sequence). The CDR3 covers 9 residues. The DNA of the CDR3 is TGTGCCAGTAGTCCCGGAGCTTTCTTT. This codes for CASSPGAFF. The full variable domain, rest sourced from reference TRBV19 and TRBJ1-1, is DGGITQSPKYLFRKEGQNVTLSCEQNLNHDAMYWYRQDPGQGLRLIYYSQIVNDFQKGDIAEGYSVSREKKESFPLTVTSAQKNPTAFYLCASSPGAFFGQGTRLTVV.

The chain recombines TRBV7-9 with TRBJ2-5; D is possibly TRBD1 (5 bases). Germline V lookup: CDR1 SEHNR, CDR2 FQNEAQ (reference sequence). CDR3 length: 18 amino acids. V lost 5 bases, J lost 4 bases, and 26 bases lay in between. This chain's CDR3 is CASSASLDSLIPRETQYF. The CDR3 DNA is TGTGCCAGCAGCGCCTCTCTAGACAGCTTAATACCTCGAGAGACCCAGTACTTC.